The sequence of this T cell receptor beta chain was determined in a study of blood T cell repertoires in COVID-19 (TCRdb year 2020). General notes on the study: The collaborator samples originated in the United States, Italy and Spain and spanned the acute and convalescent phases of COVID-19. The prospective study material was composed of cDNA or gDNA derived from T cells, B-cell-depleted T cells, or PBMCs. Subjects who had been exposed to COVID-19, were actively infected with it, or had recovered from it provided the deeply sampled blood TCRbeta repertoires that made up the dataset. The repertoires were released in a freely available public database intended as a resource for research on the immune response to SARS-CoV-2. The samples were drawn from the first 160 participants of the ongoing ImmuneRACE study and from 950 to 1,500 subjects provided by 6 global collaborators. The sample metadata nearly always contained a de-identified subject ID, COVID-19 status, age in years and sex. HLA class I and class II types, where available, came from metadata supplied by the sample provider rather than from assay-based typing.

Comment on this clone: The clone's antigen remains unknown. Base qualities are not at hand, and no much larger clone is one base apart.

Whole blood was collected in K2EDTA tubes by collaborating institutions according to the institutions' own protocols. For TCRbeta analysis, collaborator samples were shipped as frozen whole blood, as isolated PBMCs, or as DNA extracted from either sample type. V is cut back by 6 bases and J by 0 bases, with 6 bases in the junction unmatched. Including the terminal cysteine and phenylalanine, the CDR3 comprises 14 residues. Only CDR3 DNA is held: 42 bases, read in frame from base 1. CDR1 and CDR2 (SQVTM, ANQGSEA) derive from the germline V gene. Overall study results and their limits: How much clinical and demographic metadata was included differed by source and by participant, and the metadata was provided uncurated.

The immunoSEQ Assay, a bias-controlled multiplex PCR, was used to amplify TCRbeta CDR3 regions from genomic DNA. The paper's processing steps were these. The number of nucleated cells in each sample was estimated from the amplification of reference gene primers within the assay. To quantify the absolute abundance of each unique TCRbeta CDR3 rearrangement, sequence reads were collapsed and filtered. For each sample, productive Simpson clonality was calculated by taking the square root of Simpson's diversity index across productive rearrangements. TCRdb stores this immuneACCESS table with in-frame sequences only. Part of the clones is absent; in the studies checked, under half of the shortfall reflects unresolved V genes, and no reason is known for the rest. The V and J calls and clone size come from that table; D and trimming were worked out from the DNA. For this sample there are some 64,000 clones; around 90% appear just once. The top ten constitute less than 4.5% of the sample.

The rearranged chain carries TRBV29-1 and TRBJ1-1; TRBD1 fits 8 bases in the junction. This clonotype originated in a man between 45 and 60 years old with active COVID-19. The specimen sequenced was peripheral blood. CDR3 sequence: CSVQGAGMNTEAFF. The sequenced DNA is TGCAGCGTCCAGGGGGCGGGAATGAACACTGAAGCTTTCTTT.